This T cell receptor beta chain was recovered during a study of T-cell reconstitution after alpha-beta-depleted transplantation in children. As regards this clonotype: Its antigen is as yet unknown.

With 0 bases clipped from V and 5 bases from J, the junction kept 8 bases outside the gene matches. This CDR3 contains 17 residues. Germline CDR1 and CDR2: MGHRA and YSYEKL. Study-level results: The authors attributed T-cell counts and diversity one year after transplant mostly to newly produced T cells.

This sample's TCRbeta library carried unique molecular identifier barcodes. MiXCR was run by TCRdb on the PCR reads, yielding one entry per CDR3 protein. The data hold some 440,000 distinct CDR3 sequences, with about 17% observed a single time. Sequenced material: PBMCs, mostly from graft donor cells, taken 360 days after TCRalphabeta/CD19-depleted stem cell transplant. The TCR sequence derives from a boy less than two years old who had a stem cell transplant for Wiskott-Aldrich syndrome, so the T cells may come from the graft donor. The chain employs TRBV4-1 and TRBJ2-5; 11 nucleotides align to TRBD1. CDR3 sequence reads: CASSQEWTGGAGETQYF. The CDR3 coding sequence is TGCGCCAGCAGCCAAGAATGGACAGGGGGCGCGGGGGAGACCCAGTACTTC.